This T cell receptor (beta chain) originates from a study of cytomegalovirus exposure and HLA in healthy donors. Germline V gene data show CDR1 as MNHNS and CDR2 as SASEGT. Trimming took off 3 bases at V and 5 bases at J, with 7 bases between the two ends. The CDR3 sequence is 13 residues long. PCR involved 60 Vbeta and 13 Jbeta primers. Some clones are missing from TCRdb's copy, which holds only in-frame ones; the method was immunoSEQ multiplex PCR. The sample data list 130,000 or so clones. This clonotype was sampled from a woman aged 18-29 years in good health and CMV-seronegative. The sequenced sample consisted of PBMCs. V gene TRBV6-1 combines with J gene TRBJ2-2; D gene uncertain. The CDR3 spells CASSERLTGELFF. Here the CDR3 DNA reads TGTGCCAGCAGTGAGAGGTTGACCGGGGAGCTGTTTTTT.